A selection of T cell receptor beta chains follows, all from one sample in a study of blood T cell repertoires in COVID-19. Clones were read by immunoSEQ multiplex PCR, and TCRdb kept only the in-frame ones, dropping some. Of over 250,000 clones listed, 90% are singletons. Material: PBMCs or T cells enriched from blood (not recorded which). The source is a man in his sixties who had recovered from COVID-19. Both conserved end residues are part of each CDR3. D genes are given only for firm matches. Rows may omit the clone size; those that give it use once, few, many or a size class.

TRBJ1-1,NA,NA,TRBV2,TGTGCCAGCAGTGGGAGAGGTCCGAGGAACACTGAAGCTTTCTTT,CASSGRGPRNTEAFF
TRBJ1-1,NA,NA,TRBV3-1/TRBV3-2,TGTGCCAGCAGTCAACAGGGTTTCACTGAAGCTTTCTTT,CASSQQGFTEAFF
TRBJ2-5,NA,NA,TRBV10-3,TGTGCCATCAGTGATGTTGGAGAAGAGACCCAGTACTTC,CAISDVGEETQYF
TRBJ2-6,NA,NA,TRBV4-3,TGCGCCAGCTCCCTGTCGGGTACCGGGGCCAACGTCCTGACTTTC,CASSLSGTGANVLTF
TRBJ1-1,NA,NA,TRBV19,TGTGCCAGTAGTACCTCTTCTCGAATCCTGCGCACTGAAGCTTTCTTT,CASSTSSRILRTEAFF
TRBJ2-5,NA,TRBD2,TRBV7-8,TGTGCCAGCAGCCTCGGCACTAGCGGCCAGCGGGGCGAGACCCAGTACTTC,CASSLGTSGQRGETQYF
TRBJ2-3,NA,NA,TRBV6-5,TGTGCCAGCAGTTTGAATAGTAGAATAGATACGCAGTATTTT,CASSLNSRIDTQYF
TRBJ1-5,NA,NA,TRBV10-3,TGTGCCATCAGTGTATCGAGTAGCAATCAGCCCCAGCATTTT,CAISVSSSNQPQHF
TRBJ2-5,NA,TRBD2,TRBV25-1,TGTGCCAGTAAAGATAGCGGGGGGGCCTCAGAGACCCAGTACTTC,CASKDSGGASETQYF
TRBJ2-1,NA,TRBD2,TRBV19,TGTGCCAGTAGTTCAACTAGCGGAATATCCTACAATGAGCAGTTCTTC,CASSSTSGISYNEQFF
TRBJ1-5,NA,NA,TRBV2,TGTGCCAGCAGCCCACTTGGCAATCAGCCCCAGCATTTT,CASSPLGNQPQHF
TRBJ2-3,NA,NA,TRBV29-1,TGCAGCGCGAGGGAGGCTCAGGATACGCAGTATTTT,CSAREAQDTQYF
TRBJ2-2,NA,NA,TRBV7-2,TGTGCCAGCAGCTTAGTAGCAGGGAGGAGCACCGGGGAGCTGTTTTTT,CASSLVAGRSTGELFF
TRBJ2-5,NA,TRBD2,TRBV10-3,TGTGCCATCAGCGCAAGGGTGGGGGGGGAAGAGACCCAGTACTTC,CAISARVGGEETQYF
TRBJ2-7,NA,TRBD2,TRBV5-4,TGTGCCAGCAGCCTTAGCGGGAGCTCCTACGAGCAGTACTTC,CASSLSGSSYEQYF
TRBJ2-5,NA,NA,TRBV19,TGTGCCTCTGGACAGAGCAAGGGCACGTGGGAGACCCAGTACTTC,CASGQSKGTWETQYF
TRBJ1-3,NA,TRBD1,TRBV3-1/TRBV3-2,TGTGCCAGCAGCCAACCGGGACAGGGAAACACCATATATTTT,CASSQPGQGNTIYF
TRBJ2-5,NA,NA,TRBV6-6,TGTGCCAGCAGTTACTCGCGGGGCTCGGAGACCCAGTACTTC,CASSYSRGSETQYF
TRBJ2-7,once,NA,TRBV15,TGTGCCACCAGCAGAGATCCGGGGGAGGACGAGCAGTACTTC,CATSRDPGEDEQYF
TRBJ1-2,NA,NA,TRBV25-1,TGTGCCAGCAGGGACGGGACAAACTATGGCTACACCTTC,CASRDGTNYGYTF
TRBJ2-1,NA,TRBD2,TRBV3-1/TRBV3-2,TGTGCCAGCAGCCAAGGCGGCGGGGGGGCCTCCTACAATGAGCAGTTCTTC,CASSQGGGGASYNEQFF
TRBJ1-1,NA,NA,TRBV7-3,TGTGCCAGCAGCTTATGGCAGGGTCCCACTGAAGCTTTCTTT,CASSLWQGPTEAFF
TRBJ2-1,NA,TRBD2,TRBV12-3/TRBV12-4,TGTGCCAGCAGTTTTAGGCTAGCGGGAAATCAGTTCTTC,CASSFRLAGNQFF
TRBJ2-5,NA,TRBD2,TRBV11-2,TGTGCCAGCAGCTTAGATCTAGCGGGGGCTGAGACCCAGTACTTC,CASSLDLAGAETQYF
TRBJ1-6,NA,NA,TRBV30,TGTGCCTGGGATACAGGTCAGGGGTCACCCCTCCACTTT,CAWDTGQGSPLHF
TRBJ2-3,NA,TRBD2,TRBV9,TGTGCCAGCAGCGGAATCCTAGCGGGGGGGGCAGATACGCAGTATTTT,CASSGILAGGADTQYF
TRBJ1-5,NA,NA,TRBV19,TGTGCCAGTAGTATTACAGAGGGTCAGCCCCAGCATTTT,CASSITEGQPQHF
TRBJ1-2,few,NA,TRBV3-1/TRBV3-2,TGTGCCAGCAGCCAAGAGCACATCTTAGCTGGCTACACCTTC,CASSQEHILAGYTF
TRBJ1-2,NA,NA,TRBV19,TGTGCCAGTAGTATAGTTGGGAGCGGTGGCTACACCTTC,CASSIVGSGGYTF
TRBJ2-1,NA,NA,TRBV30,TGTGCCTGGAGTCTTTCCGGACTTTACAATGAGCAGTTCTTC,CAWSLSGLYNEQFF
TRBJ1-5,NA,NA,TRBV30,TGTGCCTGGAGTCACAGGGACAATCAGCCCCAGCATTTT,CAWSHRDNQPQHF
TRBJ2-1,NA,NA,TRBV4-1,TGCGCCAGCAGCCAAGAAGGGACTTTCCGTCGGTTCTTC,CASSQEGTFRRFF
TRBJ1-2,NA,TRBD1,TRBV4-3,TGCGCCAGCAGCCAAGATTGGGGGACAGCAAACTATGGCTACACCTTC,CASSQDWGTANYGYTF
TRBJ1-6,NA,NA,TRBV2,TGTGCCAGCAGTGGTCGTAACAGCCCGACCTCCTATAATTCACCCCTCCACTTT,CASSGRNSPTSYNSPLHF
TRBJ1-2,few,NA,TRBV12-3/TRBV12-4,TGTGCCAGCAGTTTACAGGGTTGGGGCTACACCTTC,CASSLQGWGYTF